This entry concerns a single TCR beta chain. This record belongs to a study of blood T cell repertoires in COVID-19. For the study at large: COVID-19 samples from acute and convalescent phases originated in the United States, Italy and Spain.

Only in-frame clones appear in the TCRdb table, and some are missing; sequencing was by immunoSEQ multiplex PCR. Of 400,000 or so clones in the sample, approximately 90% were seen once. With V trimmed by 5 bases and J by 7 bases, 7 bases remained unmatched. The CDR3 contains 15 residues. The germline CDR1 and CDR2 sequences are SGHTA and FQGNSA. The receptor was derived from a woman between 40 and 55 years old with COVID-19, enrolled during active disease. The sample taken for sequencing was peripheral blood. The chain uses TRBV7-2 and TRBJ2-2; TRBD1 matches at 10 bases. The CDR3 is CASSERQGAIGELFF. The CDR3 nucleotides read TGTGCCAGCAGCGAGAGACAGGGGGCGATCGGGGAGCTGTTTTTT.